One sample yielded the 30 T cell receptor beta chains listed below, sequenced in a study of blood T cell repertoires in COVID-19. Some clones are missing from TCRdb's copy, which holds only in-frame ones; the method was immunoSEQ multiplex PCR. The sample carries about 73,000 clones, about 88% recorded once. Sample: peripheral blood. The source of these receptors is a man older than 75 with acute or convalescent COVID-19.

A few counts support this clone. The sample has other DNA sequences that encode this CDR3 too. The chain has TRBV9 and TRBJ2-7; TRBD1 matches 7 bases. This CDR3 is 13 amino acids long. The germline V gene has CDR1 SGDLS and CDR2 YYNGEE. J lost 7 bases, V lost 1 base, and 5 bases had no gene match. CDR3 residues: CASSVSGDREQYF. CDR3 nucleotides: TGTGCCAGCAGCGTATCCGGGGACAGAGAGCAGTACTTC.

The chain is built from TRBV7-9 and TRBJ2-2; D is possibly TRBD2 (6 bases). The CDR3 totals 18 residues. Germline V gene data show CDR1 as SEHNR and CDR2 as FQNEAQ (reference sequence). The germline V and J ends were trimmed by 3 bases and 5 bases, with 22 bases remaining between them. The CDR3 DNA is TGTGCCAGCAGCTTGCCCCCCTTAAGGGGACGGGGGACCGGGGAGCTGTTTTTT. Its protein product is CASSLPPLRGRGTGELFF.

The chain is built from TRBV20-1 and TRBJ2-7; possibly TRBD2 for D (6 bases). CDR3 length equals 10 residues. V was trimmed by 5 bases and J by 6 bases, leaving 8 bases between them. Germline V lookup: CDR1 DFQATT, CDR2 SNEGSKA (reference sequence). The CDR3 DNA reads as TGCAGTGCTGGGGAGGCCGAGCAGTACTTC. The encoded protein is CSAGEAEQYF.

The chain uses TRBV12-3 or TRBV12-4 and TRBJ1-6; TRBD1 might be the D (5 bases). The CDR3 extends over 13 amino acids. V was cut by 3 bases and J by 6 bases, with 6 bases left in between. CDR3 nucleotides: TGTGCCAGCAGTTTCGGGGGTAATTCACCCCTCCACTTT. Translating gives CASSFGGNSPLHF.

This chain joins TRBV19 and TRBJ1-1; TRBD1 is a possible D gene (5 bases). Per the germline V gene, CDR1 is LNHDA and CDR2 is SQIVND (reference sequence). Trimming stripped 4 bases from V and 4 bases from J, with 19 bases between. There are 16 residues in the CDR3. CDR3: CASSTNRDSRGTEAFF. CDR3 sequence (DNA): TGTGCCAGTAGTACCAACCGGGACTCGAGGGGCACTGAAGCTTTCTTT.

The CDR3 is CASSYSTSSTEAFF. The CDR3 DNA is TGTGCCAGCAGTTACTCGACTTCATCGACTGAAGCTTTCTTT. The chain combines TRBV6-5 with TRBJ1-1; D is ambiguous. CDR3 size: 14 residues. V was shortened by 0 bases and J by 5 bases, with 10 bases between the two germline ends. Germline V gene sequence: CDR1 MNHEY, CDR2 SVGAGI.

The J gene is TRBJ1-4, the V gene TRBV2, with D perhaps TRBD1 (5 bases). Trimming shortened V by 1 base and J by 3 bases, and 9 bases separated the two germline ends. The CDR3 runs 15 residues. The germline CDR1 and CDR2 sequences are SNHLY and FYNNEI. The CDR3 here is CASSEGGGANEKLFF. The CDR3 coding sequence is TGTGCCAGCAGTGAAGGCGGGGGGGCTAATGAAAAACTGTTTTTT.

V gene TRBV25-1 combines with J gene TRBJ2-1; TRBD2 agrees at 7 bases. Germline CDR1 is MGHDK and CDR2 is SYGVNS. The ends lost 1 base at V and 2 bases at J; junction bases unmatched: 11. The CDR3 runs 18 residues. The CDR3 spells CASSELVSGGGPYNEQFF. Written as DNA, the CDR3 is TGTGCCAGCAGTGAATTGGTTTCGGGGGGAGGCCCCTACAATGAGCAGTTCTTC.

CDR3 amino acids: CSVRTGPTGELFF. CDR3 sequence (DNA): TGCAGCGTTCGGACAGGGCCCACCGGGGAGCTGTTTTTT. The chain links TRBV29-1 to TRBJ2-2; 8 positions match TRBD1. There are 13 residues in the CDR3. Germline CDR1 reads SQVTM; CDR2 reads ANQGSEA. The trim removed 5 bases at V and 4 bases at J, leaving 3 bases unmatched.

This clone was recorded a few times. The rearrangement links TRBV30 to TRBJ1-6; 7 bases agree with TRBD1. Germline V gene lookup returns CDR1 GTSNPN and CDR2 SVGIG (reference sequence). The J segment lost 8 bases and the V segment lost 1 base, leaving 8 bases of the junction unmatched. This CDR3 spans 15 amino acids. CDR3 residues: CAWSALTGPDSPLHF. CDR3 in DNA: TGTGCCTGGAGTGCCCTGACAGGGCCTGATTCACCCCTCCACTTT.

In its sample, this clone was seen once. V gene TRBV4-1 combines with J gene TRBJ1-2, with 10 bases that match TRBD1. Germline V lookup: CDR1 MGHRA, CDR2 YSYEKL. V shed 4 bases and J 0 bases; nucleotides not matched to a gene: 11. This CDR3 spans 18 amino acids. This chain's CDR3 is CASSPRVRQGASNYGYTF. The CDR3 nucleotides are TGCGCCAGCAGCCCGAGGGTGCGACAGGGGGCCTCTAACTATGGCTACACCTTC.

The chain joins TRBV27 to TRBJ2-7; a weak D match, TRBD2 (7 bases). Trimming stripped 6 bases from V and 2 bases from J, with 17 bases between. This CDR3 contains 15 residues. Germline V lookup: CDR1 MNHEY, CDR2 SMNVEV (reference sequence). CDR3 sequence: CASSLLGGAPYEQYF. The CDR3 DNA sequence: TGTGCCAGCAGCCTGCTGGGGGGGGCCCCCTACGAGCAGTACTTC.

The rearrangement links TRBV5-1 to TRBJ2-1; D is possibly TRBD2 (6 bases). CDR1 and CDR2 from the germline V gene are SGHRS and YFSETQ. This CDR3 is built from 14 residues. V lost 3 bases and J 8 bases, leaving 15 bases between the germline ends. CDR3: CASSYLGGSDEQFF. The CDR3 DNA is TGCGCCAGCAGCTATCTCGGAGGGTCCGATGAGCAGTTCTTC.

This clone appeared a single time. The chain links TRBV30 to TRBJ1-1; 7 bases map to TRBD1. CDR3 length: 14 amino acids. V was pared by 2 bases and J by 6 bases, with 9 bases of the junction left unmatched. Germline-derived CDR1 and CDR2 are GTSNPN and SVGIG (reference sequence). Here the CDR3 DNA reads TGTGCCTGGAGTCGAACCACAGGGGCTTCTGAAGCTTTCTTT. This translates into CAWSRTTGASEAFF.

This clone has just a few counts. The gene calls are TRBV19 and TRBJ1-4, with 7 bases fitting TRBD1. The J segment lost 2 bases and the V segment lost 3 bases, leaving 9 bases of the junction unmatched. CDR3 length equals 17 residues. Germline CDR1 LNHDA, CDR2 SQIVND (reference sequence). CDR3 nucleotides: TGTGCCAGTAGTATGTCCCGGGACAGTAGGACTAATGAAAAACTGTTTTTT. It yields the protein CASSMSRDSRTNEKLFF. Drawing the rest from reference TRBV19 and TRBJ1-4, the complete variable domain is DGGITQSPKYLFRKEGQNVTLSCEQNLNHDAMYWYRQDPGQGLRLIYYSQIVNDFQKGDIAEGYSVSREKKESFPLTVTSAQKNPTAFYLCASSMSRDSRTNEKLFFGSGTQLSVL.

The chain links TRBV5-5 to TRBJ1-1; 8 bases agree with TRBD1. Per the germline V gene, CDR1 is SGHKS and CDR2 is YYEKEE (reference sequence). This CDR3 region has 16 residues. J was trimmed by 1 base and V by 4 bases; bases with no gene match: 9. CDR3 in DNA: TGTGCCAGCAGCAAAGCCAACAGGGGGGGGAACACTGAAGCTTTCTTT. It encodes CASSKANRGGNTEAFF. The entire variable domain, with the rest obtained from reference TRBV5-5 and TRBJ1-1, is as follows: DAGVTQSPTHLIKTRGQQVTLRCSPISGHKSVSWYQQVLGQGPQFIFQYYEKEERGRGNFPDRFSARQFPNYSSELNVNALLLGDSALYLCASSKANRGGNTEAFFGQGTRLTVV.

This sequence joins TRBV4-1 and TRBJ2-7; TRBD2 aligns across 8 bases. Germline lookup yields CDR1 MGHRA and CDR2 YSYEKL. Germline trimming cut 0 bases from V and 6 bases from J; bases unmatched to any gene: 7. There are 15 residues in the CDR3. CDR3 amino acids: CASSQEPGRGVEQYF. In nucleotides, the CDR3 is TGCGCCAGCAGCCAAGAGCCAGGGCGGGGGGTCGAGCAGTACTTC.

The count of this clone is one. CDR3 sequence reads: CASSSDRDSEAFF. The CDR3 bases are TGTGCCAGTAGCTCCGACAGGGATTCTGAAGCTTTCTTT. V and J are TRBV6-6 and TRBJ1-1; 7 positions agree with TRBD1. The J segment lost 6 bases and the V segment lost 9 bases, leaving 10 bases of the junction unmatched. The CDR3 contains 13 residues. Germline assignment: CDR1 MNHNY and CDR2 SVGAGI (reference sequence).

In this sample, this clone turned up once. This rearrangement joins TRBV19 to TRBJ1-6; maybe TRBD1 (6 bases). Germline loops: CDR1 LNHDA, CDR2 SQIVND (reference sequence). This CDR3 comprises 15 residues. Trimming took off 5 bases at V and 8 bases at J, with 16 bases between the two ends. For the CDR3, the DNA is TGTGCCAGTAGTGTCAACAGGGTGACGGATTCACCCCTCCACTTT. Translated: CASSVNRVTDSPLHF.

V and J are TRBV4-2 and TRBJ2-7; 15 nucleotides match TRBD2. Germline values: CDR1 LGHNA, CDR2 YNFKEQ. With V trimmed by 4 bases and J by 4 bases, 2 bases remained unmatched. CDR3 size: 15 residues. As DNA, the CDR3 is TGTGCCAGCAGCCGCGGACTAGCGGGGGGGTACGAGCAGTACTTC. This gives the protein CASSRGLAGGYEQYF.

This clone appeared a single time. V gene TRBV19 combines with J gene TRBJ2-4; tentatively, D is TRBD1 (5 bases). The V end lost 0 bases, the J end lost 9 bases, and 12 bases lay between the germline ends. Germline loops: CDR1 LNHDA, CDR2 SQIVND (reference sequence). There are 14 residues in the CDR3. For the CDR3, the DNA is TGTGCCAGTAGTATAGATGCGACAGTCGGCATTCAGTACTTC. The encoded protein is CASSIDATVGIQYF.

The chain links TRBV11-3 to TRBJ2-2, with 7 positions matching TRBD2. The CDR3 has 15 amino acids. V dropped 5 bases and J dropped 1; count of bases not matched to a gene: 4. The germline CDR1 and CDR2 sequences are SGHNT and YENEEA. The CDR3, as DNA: TGTGCCAGCAGCCGCAGCGGGATGAACACCGGGGAGCTGTTTTTT. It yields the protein CASSRSGMNTGELFF. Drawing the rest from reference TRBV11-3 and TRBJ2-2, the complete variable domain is EAGVVQSPRYKIIEKKQPVAFWCNPISGHNTLYWYLQNLGQGPELLIRYENEEAVDDSQLPKDRFSAERLKGVDSTLKIQPAELGDSAVYLCASSRSGMNTGELFFGEGSRLTVL.

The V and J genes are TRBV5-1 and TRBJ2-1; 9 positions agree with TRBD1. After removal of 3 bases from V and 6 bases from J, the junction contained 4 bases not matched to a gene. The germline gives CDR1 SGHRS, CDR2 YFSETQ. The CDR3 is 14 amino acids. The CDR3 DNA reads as TGCGCCAGCAGCTCCTTGGACAGGGGCAATGAGCAGTTCTTC. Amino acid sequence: CASSSLDRGNEQFF. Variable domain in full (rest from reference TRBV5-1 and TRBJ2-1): KAGVTQTPRYLIKTRGQQVTLSCSPISGHRSVSWYQQTPGQGLQFLFEYFSETQRNKGNFPGRFSGRQFSNSRSEMNVSTLELGDSALYLCASSSLDRGNEQFFGPGTRLTVL.

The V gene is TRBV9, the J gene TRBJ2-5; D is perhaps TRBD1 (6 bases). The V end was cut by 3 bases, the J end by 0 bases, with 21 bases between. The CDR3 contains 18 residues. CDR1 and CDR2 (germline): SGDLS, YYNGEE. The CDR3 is CASSATSGGHLYQETQYF. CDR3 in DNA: TGTGCCAGCAGCGCCACCTCTGGGGGACACTTATACCAAGAGACCCAGTACTTC.

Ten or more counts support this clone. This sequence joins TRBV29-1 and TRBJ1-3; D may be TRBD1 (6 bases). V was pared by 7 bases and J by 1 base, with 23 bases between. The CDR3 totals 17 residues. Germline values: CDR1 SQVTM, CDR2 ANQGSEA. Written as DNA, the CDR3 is TGCAGCGCGGGGAATTACCGGGACACTCTATCTGGAAACACCATATATTTT. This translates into CSAGNYRDTLSGNTIYF.

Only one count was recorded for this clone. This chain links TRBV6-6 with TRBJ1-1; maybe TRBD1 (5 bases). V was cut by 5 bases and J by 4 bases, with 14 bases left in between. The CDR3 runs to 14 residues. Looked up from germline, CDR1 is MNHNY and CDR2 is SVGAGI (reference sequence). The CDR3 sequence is CASSGSGSGTEAFF. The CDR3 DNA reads TGTGCCAGCAGTGGGTCAGGGTCGGGCACTGAAGCTTTCTTT.

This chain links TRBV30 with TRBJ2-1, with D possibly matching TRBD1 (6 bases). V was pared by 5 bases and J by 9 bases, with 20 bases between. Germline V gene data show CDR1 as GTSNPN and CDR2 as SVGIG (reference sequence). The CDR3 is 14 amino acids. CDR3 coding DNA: TGTGCCTGGCAACGGGACACCCAAGGCGGTGAGCAGTTCTTC. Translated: CAWQRDTQGGEQFF.

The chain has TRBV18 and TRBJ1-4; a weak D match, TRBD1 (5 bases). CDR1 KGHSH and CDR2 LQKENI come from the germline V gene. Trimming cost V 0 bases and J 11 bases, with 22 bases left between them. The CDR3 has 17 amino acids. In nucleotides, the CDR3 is TGTGCCAGCTCACCACCGTTCTCCCAGGCGGGAGGGGCCAAACTGTTTTTT. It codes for CASSPPFSQAGGAKLFF.

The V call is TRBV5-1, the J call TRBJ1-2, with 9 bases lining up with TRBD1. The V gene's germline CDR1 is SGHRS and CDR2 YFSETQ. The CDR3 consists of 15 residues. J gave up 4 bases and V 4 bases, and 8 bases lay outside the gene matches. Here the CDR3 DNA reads TGCGCCAGCAGCCCAAGGACAGGGGCCCGCTATGGCTACACCTTC. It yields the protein CASSPRTGARYGYTF.

The CDR3 DNA reads as TGTGCCAGCAGTGAACAACTTTGGGGCTACACCTTC. Protein sequence: CASSEQLWGYTF. The rearrangement links TRBV2 to TRBJ1-2; the D is unclear. Trimming shortened V by 2 bases and J by 8 bases, and 9 bases separated the two germline ends. The CDR3 is 12 residues long. CDR1 is SNHLY, CDR2 FYNNEI, per germline.